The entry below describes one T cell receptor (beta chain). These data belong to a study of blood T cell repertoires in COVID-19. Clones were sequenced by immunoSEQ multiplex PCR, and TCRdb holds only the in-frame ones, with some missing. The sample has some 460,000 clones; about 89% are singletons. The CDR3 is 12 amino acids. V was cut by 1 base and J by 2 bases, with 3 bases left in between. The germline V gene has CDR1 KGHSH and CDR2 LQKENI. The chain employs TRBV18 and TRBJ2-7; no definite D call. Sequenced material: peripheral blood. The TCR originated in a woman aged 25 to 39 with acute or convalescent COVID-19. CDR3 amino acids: CASSPRAYEQYF. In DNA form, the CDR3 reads TGTGCCAGCTCACCACGAGCCTACGAGCAGTACTTC.